A single sample is the source of the 17 T cell receptor beta chains below, sequenced in a study of response to subunit inactivated influenza vaccine. Each CDR3 protein gets one entry after TCRdb re-called the RT-PCR reads with MiXCR. The table records 600,000 to 850,000 distinct CDR3 sequences, about 14% of them present only once. Material: PBMCs from blood, obtained approximately 15 days before vaccination. The receptors originated from a man in his fifties or sixties who received an inactivated influenza vaccine.

The chain couples TRBV7-8 to TRBJ2-3; 7 bases align to TRBD2. The V segment lost 11 bases and the J segment 2 bases; nucleotides outside the gene matches: 4. The CDR3 is made up of 12 amino acids. Per the germline V gene, CDR1 is SGHVS and CDR2 is FQNEAQ. CDR3 DNA: TGTGCCGCTAGCGGATCCACAGATACGCAGTATTTT. Encoded protein: CAASGSTDTQYF. The full variable domain, rest sourced from reference TRBV7-8 and TRBJ2-3, is GAGVSQSPRYKVAKRGQDVALRCDPISGHVSLFWYQQALGQGPEFLTYFQNEAQLDKSGLPSDRFFAERPEGSVSTLKIQRTQQEDSAVYLCAASGSTDTQYFGPGTRLTVL.

This clonotype was observed a few times. The rearrangement uses TRBV12-5 and TRBJ2-7; D is perhaps TRBD2 (6 bases). Germline V gene lookup returns CDR1 LGHNT and CDR2 FRNRAP. CDR3 length: 18 amino acids. V lost 0 bases to trimming and J lost 0 bases, with 18 bases between them. The CDR3 DNA reads TGTGCTAGTGGTTTGGTCGGGACTTTATCCAGGAGCTCCTACGAGCAGTACTTC. Protein sequence: CASGLVGTLSRSSYEQYF.

The chain is built from TRBV20-1 and TRBJ2-7; D is possibly TRBD1 (5 bases). Germline CDR1 DFQATT, CDR2 SNEGSKA (reference sequence). V lost 5 bases and J lost 5, with 13 bases in between. This CDR3 contains 12 residues. The CDR3 DNA reads TGCAGTGCTTCAGGTTGGGGCGACGAGCAGTACTTC. This codes for CSASGWGDEQYF.

The rearrangement links TRBV3-1 to TRBJ2-5, with D perhaps TRBD2 (6 bases). From germline, CDR1 is LGHDT and CDR2 YNNKEL (reference sequence). The CDR3 covers 15 residues. V lost 3 bases and J 5 bases, leaving 16 bases between the germline ends. DNA for the CDR3: TGTGCCAGCAGCCATCCCCGGGACTTCCGGGAGACCCAGTACTTC. This codes for CASSHPRDFRETQYF.

This chain uses TRBV30 with TRBJ2-6; 8 bases match TRBD1. J gave up 2 bases and V 7 bases, and 7 bases lay outside the gene matches. Germline CDR1 and CDR2: GTSNPN and SVGIG (reference sequence). The CDR3 consists of 15 residues. CDR3 DNA: TGTGCCTTTACCTCGGACAGGGCTGGGGCCAACGTCCTGACTTTC. Translation gives CAFTSDRAGANVLTF.

This clonotype was seen only a few times. The chain's CDR3 is CASSLPGTENTGELFF. DNA for the CDR3: TGCGCCAGCAGCTTACCCGGGACCGAGAACACCGGGGAGCTGTTTTTT. The chain has TRBV5-1 and TRBJ2-2, with D perhaps assigned TRBD1 or TRBD2 (5 bases each). Deletions cut 2 bases from V and 1 base from J, with 12 bases between. The CDR3 totals 16 residues. The germline V gene encodes CDR1 SGHRS and CDR2 YFSETQ.

This clonotype turned up a few times. The chain is built from TRBV5-1 and TRBJ1-1, with a weak D call TRBD1 (5 bases). Trimming stripped 3 bases from V and 1 base from J, with 16 bases between. The CDR3 is 16 amino acids. Looked up from germline, CDR1 is SGHRS and CDR2 is YFSETQ. The CDR3 region has the DNA TGCGCCAGCAGCTCCACCTATGACAGCAAGAACACTGAAGCTTTCTTT. It encodes CASSSTYDSKNTEAFF. Looking up the rest from reference TRBV5-1 and TRBJ1-1 gives the full variable domain: KAGVTQTPRYLIKTRGQQVTLSCSPISGHRSVSWYQQTPGQGLQFLFEYFSETQRNKGNFPGRFSGRQFSNSRSEMNVSTLELGDSALYLCASSSTYDSKNTEAFFGQGTRLTVV.

This clonotype was seen only a few times. The V call is TRBV5-1, the J call TRBJ1-2, with D maybe TRBD1 (5 bases). Trimming took 4 bases from V and 4 from J, leaving 14 bases between them. The CDR3 loop spans 14 amino acids. The germline V gene encodes CDR1 SGHRS and CDR2 YFSETQ. CDR3 DNA: TGCGCCAGCAGCACGGGGGATCGATCCTATGGCTACACCTTC. Its protein product is CASSTGDRSYGYTF.

This clonotype was detected only a few times. The chain joins TRBV5-8 to TRBJ2-5; 7 bases agree with TRBD1. With 2 bases clipped from V and 4 bases from J, the junction kept 5 bases outside the gene matches. The CDR3 extends over 14 amino acids. Germline V gives CDR1 SGHTS, CDR2 YDEGEE. CDR3 sequence reads: CASSFRDRVETQYF. The CDR3 DNA reads as TGTGCCAGCAGCTTCCGAGACAGGGTAGAGACCCAGTACTTC.

The rearrangement uses TRBV6-2 or TRBV6-3 and TRBJ2-7; a possible D gene is TRBD2 (5 bases). Trimming pared 6 bases from V and 7 bases from J, leaving 10 bases between. Germline values: CDR1 MNHEY, CDR2 SVGEGT. There are 11 residues in the CDR3. The CDR3 DNA is TGTGCCAGCAGCAACGGGAAAGAGCAGTACTTC. Translating gives CASSNGKEQYF.

This clonotype has a handful of counts. CDR3 loop: CASSGLALYNEQFF. CDR3 DNA sequence: TGTGCCAGCTCCGGACTAGCGCTGTACAATGAGCAGTTCTTC. The chain joins TRBV6-2 or TRBV6-3 to TRBJ2-1; 9 positions agree with TRBD2. The CDR3 totals 14 residues. Germline CDR1 reads MNHEY; CDR2 reads SVGEGT. After removal of 8 bases from V and 4 bases from J, the junction contained 6 bases not matched to a gene.

This clonotype showed up just a few times. Here the CDR3 DNA reads TGTGCCAGCAGCCTGGGACTAGTAAAAGAGACCCAGTACTTC. Translating gives CASSLGLVKETQYF. The rearrangement uses TRBV7-9 and TRBJ2-5, with 8 bases that match TRBD2. In germline, CDR1 is SEHNR, CDR2 FQNEAQ (reference sequence). J gave up 3 bases and V 5 bases, and 5 bases lay outside the gene matches. The CDR3 extends over 14 amino acids.

This clonotype was picked up many times. The chain uses TRBV6-1 and TRBJ1-6; 8 bases map to TRBD1. The germline V gene encodes CDR1 MNHNS and CDR2 SASEGT. With 4 bases clipped from V and 7 bases from J, the junction kept 3 bases outside the gene matches. This CDR3 spans 14 amino acids. DNA of the CDR3: TGTGCCAGCAGTGCCGGGACAGGAAATTCACCCCTCCACTTT. This sequence encodes CASSAGTGNSPLHF.

This clonotype was found many times. The V and J genes are TRBV5-1 and TRBJ1-3; D not resolved. The length of the CDR3 is 15 residues. Between the trimmed V and J ends, which lost 4 bases and 0 bases, there was a span of 11 bases. Germline loops: CDR1 SGHRS, CDR2 YFSETQ. This CDR3 reads CASSPRSSSGNTIYF. The CDR3 coding sequence is TGCGCCAGCAGCCCGCGCAGCTCCTCTGGAAACACCATATATTTT.

The chain combines TRBV4-3 with TRBJ2-4; no clear D. The CDR3 spans 18 residues. From germline, CDR1 is LGHNA and CDR2 YSLEER. The ends were cut back, 0 bases at V and 0 bases at J, with 15 bases in the middle. The chain's CDR3 is CASSQDWTLNLAKNIQYF. The CDR3 coding sequence is TGCGCCAGCAGCCAAGATTGGACCCTAAACTTAGCCAAAAACATTCAGTACTTC.

The V gene is TRBV12-3 or TRBV12-4, the J gene TRBJ2-1; TRBD1 aligns across 8 bases. J lost 8 bases, V lost 6 bases, and 6 bases had no gene match. The CDR3 covers 13 residues. CDR3 sequence reads: CASRGGQEDEQFF. CDR3 nucleotides: TGTGCCAGCAGAGGGGGACAGGAGGATGAGCAGTTCTTC.

This clonotype was detected many times. V is TRBV4-1 and J is TRBJ1-5, with D hard to call. V gave up 1 base and J gave up 4 bases, with 5 bases separating them. The CDR3 runs to 13 residues. The germline V gene encodes CDR1 MGHRA and CDR2 YSYEKL. Here the CDR3 DNA reads TGCGCCAGCAGCCAAGGGTTGAATCAGCCCCAGCATTTT. Its translation: CASSQGLNQPQHF.